This TCR beta chain was profiled in a study of blood T cell repertoires in COVID-19. Study overall: Sample material is recorded as cDNA or gDNA derived from T cells, B-cell-depleted T cells, or PBMCs.

In the study's own analysis: How many nucleated cells were present was estimated from reference gene primer amplification. Sequencing was performed with immunoSEQ multiplex PCR; in TCRdb, only in-frame clones are kept and a portion is missing. From that table come the V and J calls and clone size; the DNA was used to work out D and trimming. The sample yields 150,000 or so clones, roughly 80% seen once. Assignments of participants to cohorts depended upon their own reported clinical history. Trimming took off 2 bases at V and 14 bases at J, with 15 bases between the two ends. The CDR3 extends over 12 amino acids. Looked up from germline, CDR1 is ENHRY and CDR2 is SYGVKD.

The sequenced sample was PBMCs or T cells enriched from blood (not recorded which). The TCR originated in a woman between 40 and 50 years old with acute COVID-19. The V and J genes are TRBV10-3 and TRBJ1-2; D unclear. The chain's CDR3 is CAISENEGAKTF. The CDR3 region has the DNA TGTGCCATCAGTGAGAACGAGGGCGCCAAAACCTTC.